The subject of this entry is one T cell receptor (beta chain). Its antigen is undetermined. The sample comes from a study of post-analysis software for immune sequencing data. In the study overall: Secondary progressive, relapsing-remitting and progressive-relapsing multiple sclerosis were among the included disease courses.

Study-level points and caveats: Controls' normalized Chao1 diversity significantly exceeded that of multiple sclerosis patients. With TRBV5-6, TRBV5-1 and TRBV20-1 included, several TRBV segments were more frequent in patients than in controls.

cDNA libraries of TCR beta carried unique molecular identifiers. The source material, roughly 0.85 to 10 million T cells, gave rise to 510,000 or so cDNA molecules. TCRdb analysed the PCR reads with MiXCR anew, one entry per CDR3 protein. The table lists hundreds of thousands of distinct CDR3 sequences, over 45% of them singletons, with approximately 10% in the top ten. Per the germline V gene, CDR1 is MNHEY and CDR2 is SVGAGI. V was shortened by 5 bases and J by 7 bases, with 12 bases between the two germline ends. The length of the CDR3 is 12 residues. The V gene is TRBV6-5, the J gene TRBJ2-7, with D perhaps TRBD1 (6 bases). The sample consisted of blood. This receptor was taken from a girl aged 2-10 years with multiple sclerosis. For the CDR3, the DNA is TGTGCCAGCAGTCCGGACAGACGGGAGCAGTACTTC. Protein sequence: CASSPDRREQYF.